A single sample is the source of the 5 T cell receptor beta chains below, sequenced in a study of response to subunit inactivated influenza vaccine. Each CDR3 protein is one row after TCRdb ran MiXCR on the RT-PCR reads. Among more than 550,000 distinct CDR3 sequences, roughly 10% were seen once, and the ten largest hold approximately 10%. The source was PBMCs from blood, collected on the day of vaccination. All receptors derive from a man in his fifties who received an inactivated influenza vaccine.

This clonotype has just a few counts. V usage is TRBV3-1 and J usage is TRBJ2-7, with D uncertain. Germline CDR1 is LGHDT and CDR2 is YNNKEL (reference sequence). This CDR3 has 12 residues. Between the trimmed V and J ends, which lost 2 bases and 6 bases, there was a span of 8 bases. The CDR3 loop reads CASSQSGGEQYF. In DNA, the CDR3 is TGTGCCAGCAGCCAATCGGGCGGCGAGCAGTACTTC.

This sequence joins TRBV11-2 and TRBJ2-1; D is uncertain. The CDR3 sequence is 13 residues long. Germline V lookup: CDR1 SGHAT, CDR2 FQNNGV. Between the trimmed V and J ends, which lost 2 bases and 5 bases, there was a span of 7 bases. CDR3 coding DNA: TGTGCCAGCAGCTTACAGGAGAACAATGAGCAGTTCTTC. Amino acid sequence: CASSLQENNEQFF.

Written as DNA, the CDR3 is TGTGCCAGCTCACTGGGACAGGCCGTCACCGGGGAGCTGTTTTTT. Its translation: CASSLGQAVTGELFF. The chain joins TRBV18 to TRBJ2-2; 8 bases fit TRBD1. This CDR3 is built from 15 residues. Germline V gene lookup returns CDR1 KGHSH and CDR2 LQKENI. With 4 bases clipped from V and 4 bases from J, the junction kept 5 bases outside the gene matches.

In this sample, this clonotype turned up a few times. The chain carries TRBV9 and TRBJ2-5, with D unresolved. The V end lost 0 bases, the J end lost 2 bases, and 14 bases lay between the germline ends. In germline, CDR1 is SGDLS, CDR2 YYNGEE. The CDR3 consists of 16 residues. This chain's CDR3 is CASSVGAVTRQETQYF. CDR3 nucleotides: TGTGCCAGCAGCGTAGGGGCCGTGACAAGACAAGAGACCCAGTACTTC.

This chain uses TRBV7-2 with TRBJ2-3; a weak D match, TRBD1 (5 bases). V was pared by 5 bases and J by 4 bases, with 13 bases between. Looked up from germline, CDR1 is SGHTA and CDR2 is FQGNSA. This CDR3 has 14 residues. CDR3 in DNA: TGTGCCAGCAGCCCAGGGCTCGGAGCAGATACGCAGTATTTT. It specifies CASSPGLGADTQYF. Full variable domain (outside the CDR3, taken from reference TRBV7-2 and TRBJ2-3): GAGVSQSPSNKVTEKGKDVELRCDPISGHTALYWYRQSLGQGLEFLIYFQGNSAPDKSGLPSDRFSAERTGGSVSTLTIQRTQQEDSAVYLCASSPGLGADTQYFGPGTRLTVL.